This TCR beta chain comes out of a study of blood T cell repertoires in COVID-19. On the study more broadly: The United States, Italy and Spain provided the acute and convalescent COVID-19 samples.

Some clones are missing from TCRdb's copy, which holds only in-frame ones; the method was immunoSEQ multiplex PCR. The sample includes approximately 340,000 clones, roughly nine tenths seen only once; the top ten take just over 0.85%. Trimming removed 1 base from V and 0 bases from J, with 10 bases in between. The CDR3 covers 15 residues. The germline gives CDR1 LGHDT, CDR2 YNNKEL (reference sequence). The J gene is TRBJ2-7, the V gene TRBV3-1 (or the pseudogene TRBV3-2), with a weak D call TRBD2 (5 bases). The TCR sequence derives from a woman in her thirties or forties who had been exposed to COVID-19. Sample: PBMCs or T cells enriched from blood (not recorded which). The CDR3 nucleotides read TGTGCCAGCAGCCAAGTGCCGGGGAGCTCCTACGAGCAGTACTTC. Translated: CASSQVPGSSYEQYF.